This is a list of T cell receptor beta chains from one sample in a study of T-cell memory formation after mild COVID-19. TCRdb ran MiXCR on the 5' RACE reads and lists one entry per CDR3 protein. The sample has about 560,000 distinct CDR3 sequences; roughly 18% are singletons. The sequenced sample was PBMCs or a T cell subset sorted from them (not recorded which). These receptors all come from an adult woman who had mild COVID-19 (a few samples of this study predate the infection). Cell type and time point are not known. Each CDR3 is given with its conserved first and last residue. A D gene is named only where the DNA matches it firmly. Where a row states a size, it is once, few, many or the class of an expanded clone; other rows omit it.

TRBV10-3	few	.	TRBJ2-7	TGTGCCATCAGTGAGGGCCTCGAGCAGTACTTC	CAISEGLEQYF
TRBV19	few	TRBD2	TRBJ2-3	TGTGCCAGTAGTTCTACGACTAGCGGTGCAGATACGCAGTATTTT	CASSSTTSGADTQYF
TRBV5-1	few	.	TRBJ2-1	TGCGCCAGCAGCTACATGGAGCGGGTTGGCTCTTTTTACAATGAGCAGTTCTTC	CASSYMERVGSFYNEQFF
TRBV10-3	.	TRBD1	TRBJ1-2	TGTGCCATCAGTCGGACAGGGGGAGGCGATGGCTACACCTTC	CAISRTGGGDGYTF
TRBV6-5	.	.	TRBJ2-5	TGTGCCAGCCGGGGGTTCCAAGAGACCCAGTACTTC	CASRGFQETQYF
TRBV20-1	.	.	TRBJ1-3	TGCAGTGCTAGGAGACAGATAACAAACACCATATATTTT	CSARRQITNTIYF
TRBV29-1	few	TRBD1	TRBJ1-2	TGCAGCGTTCTTGACAGGGGCCACTATGGCTACACCTTC	CSVLDRGHYGYTF
TRBV7-9	few	TRBD1	TRBJ2-2	TGTGCCAGCAGCGGGGACAGGGAGAACACCGGGGAGCTGTTTTTT	CASSGDRENTGELFF
TRBV6-4	.	TRBD2	TRBJ2-1	TGTGCCAGCAGTGAGGGAGCGGGGGGGCCGGTTGAGCAGTTCTTC	CASSEGAGGPVEQFF
TRBV12-3/TRBV12-4	.	TRBD2	TRBJ2-3	TGTGCCAGCAGTTTTAACCTAGCGGGCACCACAGATACGCAGTATTTT	CASSFNLAGTTDTQYF
TRBV24-1	many	.	TRBJ1-1	TGTGCCACCAGTGATCTGAACACTGAAGCTTTCTTT	CATSDLNTEAFF
TRBV9	.	TRBD1	TRBJ1-1	TGTGCCAGCAGCGTCGGGACAGGGAACACTGAAGCTTTCTTT	CASSVGTGNTEAFF
TRBV11-2	.	.	TRBJ2-5	TGTGCCAGCAGCTTAGGATACAGGTACCAAGAGACCCAGTACTTC	CASSLGYRYQETQYF
TRBV25-1	.	TRBD1	TRBJ2-3	TGTGCCACCCACGGGACAGGCGTCGAGGCAGATACGCAGTATTTT	CATHGTGVEADTQYF
TRBV7-9	many	.	TRBJ2-5	TGTGCCAGCAGCTTAGCAGGGACACGCCAAGAGACCCAGTACTTC	CASSLAGTRQETQYF
TRBV7-2	.	TRBD2	TRBJ2-1	TGTGCCAGCAGCTTATTACCTAGCGGGGGGCCTAGCTCCTACAATGAGCAGTTCTTC	CASSLLPSGGPSSYNEQFF
TRBV3-2	.	.	TRBJ2-7	TGTGCCAGCAGCCAAGTCGACAACAGCGGGACATCCTCCTACGAGCAGTACTTC	CASSQVDNSGTSSYEQYF
TRBV4-3	.	.	TRBJ2-7	TGCGCCAGCAGCCAAGTGTTTGGCGGCGAGCAGTACTTC	CASSQVFGGEQYF
TRBV24-1	.	.	TRBJ2-3	TGTGCCACCAGTGATAACCAGGGATACACAGATACGCAGTATTTT	CATSDNQGYTDTQYF
TRBV16	.	TRBD1	TRBJ1-2	TGTGCCAGCAGCCTCCGATTCGGGGGACAGGGTGCTGGCTACACCTTC	CASSLRFGGQGAGYTF
TRBV12-3/TRBV12-4	.	.	TRBJ2-1	TGTGCCAGCAGTTGGGGGGGCCACAATGAGCAGTTCTTC	CASSWGGHNEQFF
TRBV18	.	TRBD1	TRBJ2-6	TGTGCCAGCTCATCCCTCGAGGGGGCTATAATCCCTGGGGCCAACGTCCTGACTTTC	CASSSLEGAIIPGANVLTF
TRBV6-1	few	TRBD2	TRBJ2-3	TGTGCCAGCAGTCCCCGAGCGGGGGGGCCACCGGATACGCAGTATTTT	CASSPRAGGPPDTQYF
TRBV7-9	.	.	TRBJ2-7	TGTGCCAGCAGCTCTACCCTGGCAGCCTACGAGCAGTACTTC	CASSSTLAAYEQYF
TRBV7-3	few	.	TRBJ2-6	TGTGCCAGCAGCCCGGGCTGGGGGGCTGGGGCCAACGTCCTGACTTTC	CASSPGWGAGANVLTF
TRBV27	few	TRBD2	TRBJ2-1	TGTGCCAGCAGTTTCGGACTAGCGGGTTCCGACAATGAGCAGTTCTTC	CASSFGLAGSDNEQFF
TRBV5-1	many	.	TRBJ2-2	TGCGCCAGCAGCTCTTCAGACACCCAAACCGGGGAGCTGTTTTTT	CASSSSDTQTGELFF
TRBV19	few	TRBD1	TRBJ2-2	TGTGCCAGTAGTATACTAACAGGGGGCGCCGCCGGGGAGCTGTTTTTT	CASSILTGGAAGELFF
TRBV5-1	few	.	TRBJ2-3	TGCGCCAGCAGCTTGGACCAGACGGGAGATACGCAGTATTTT	CASSLDQTGDTQYF
TRBV15	.	TRBD2	TRBJ2-1	TGTGCCACCAGCAGAGACTCCGGGGGGGCCTATGAGCAGTTCTTC	CATSRDSGGAYEQFF
TRBV12-3/TRBV12-4	.	TRBD2	TRBJ2-4	TGTGCCAGCAGTCCCCCGCTAGCGGGGATAAACAAAAACATTCAGTACTTC	CASSPPLAGINKNIQYF
TRBV25-1	few	.	TRBJ1-4	TGTGCCAGCAGTGAATCGGCAGGTCGTACTGAAAAACTGTTTTTT	CASSESAGRTEKLFF
TRBV24-1	once	TRBD1	TRBJ2-5	TGTGCCACTCGGGACAGGGGTTTCCAAGAGACCCAGTACTTC	CATRDRGFQETQYF
TRBV15	few	.	TRBJ2-7	TGTGCCACCAGCAGAGACTCGACCCGCCAGACGGGAGAGCAGTACTTC	CATSRDSTRQTGEQYF
TRBV29-1	.	TRBD2	TRBJ2-3	TGCAGCGTCCAGACTAGCGGGCCGATAGATACGCAGTATTTT	CSVQTSGPIDTQYF
TRBV4-1	.	.	TRBJ2-3	TGCGCCAGCAGCCAAGAGAGGATAGATACGCAGTATTTT	CASSQERIDTQYF
TRBV2	few	TRBD2	TRBJ2-3	TGTGCCAGCAGTGAATGGCGGGAGATGGTAGATACGCAGTATTTT	CASSEWREMVDTQYF
TRBV15	many	.	TRBJ1-4	TGTGCCACGTCGGGAGGGGGGCAGAGTGAAAAACTGTTTTTT	CATSGGGQSEKLFF
TRBV3-1	.	TRBD1	TRBJ2-7	TGTGCCAGCAGCCCTCTCCAGGGGACAGGCTCCTACGAGCAGTACTTC	CASSPLQGTGSYEQYF
TRBV12-3/TRBV12-4	many	.	TRBJ2-1	TGTGCCAGCAGTTCTTTAGATGAGCAGTTCTTC	CASSSLDEQFF
TRBV20-1	few	.	TRBJ1-2	TGCAGTGCTAGAGACGTGGACACCCACAACGACTATGGCTACACCTTC	CSARDVDTHNDYGYTF